This T cell receptor beta chain was documented in a study of blood T cell repertoires in COVID-19. This clone turned up a few times. This CDR3 has 16 amino acids. Per the germline V gene, CDR1 is LGHNA and CDR2 is YSLEER. Trimming stripped 0 bases from V and 0 bases from J, with 9 bases between. Produced via immunoSEQ multiplex PCR; TCRdb's table is partial and in-frame only. The sample lists about 190,000 clones, roughly 73% occurring once. Sequencing was carried out using peripheral blood. The chain carries TRBV4-3 and TRBJ1-3; D not certain. This sequence originates from a woman aged 80 or older with active or convalescent COVID-19. This CDR3 is CASSQEVYGSGNTIYF. The CDR3 nucleotides are TGCGCCAGCAGCCAAGAAGTTTACGGCTCTGGAAACACCATATATTTT.